A single sample is the source of the 30 T cell receptor beta chains below, sequenced in a study of blood T cell repertoires in COVID-19 (dated by TCRdb to about 2020). Receptor amplification or capture employed the immunoSEQ multiplex PCR assay. The table was pulled from immuneACCESS by TCRdb, which kept in-frame rearrangements only. Such tables lose some clones; where checked, under half of the loss comes from unresolved V genes, and the rest has no known cause. The sample table lists approximately 72,000 clones, more than 75% of them with a count of one. The top ten constitute roughly 13% of the sample. The sample was peripheral blood. The receptors derive from a woman aged 60-70 years with acute or convalescent COVID-19.

The chain links TRBV2 to TRBJ1-2, with TRBD1 matching 7 bases. The germline CDR1 and CDR2 sequences are SNHLY and FYNNEI. J was trimmed by 3 bases and V by 1 base; bases with no gene match: 2. The CDR3 consists of 14 residues. The CDR3 sequence is CASSEDDRDYGYTF. The CDR3 coding sequence is TGTGCCAGCAGTGAAGACGACAGGGACTATGGCTACACCTTC.

This chain links TRBV5-4 with TRBJ2-5; 10 nucleotides match TRBD2. Unmatched junction bases numbered 4, after V lost 1 base and J lost 1 base. Germline loops: CDR1 SGHNT, CDR2 YYREEE (reference sequence). The CDR3 sequence is 16 residues long. The CDR3 DNA is TGTGCCAGCAGCTTGACTAGCGGGGCTGGCCAAGAGACCCAGTACTTC. Protein: CASSLTSGAGQETQYF.

This sequence joins TRBV7-8 and TRBJ2-5; 7 positions match TRBD2. From germline, CDR1 is SGHVS and CDR2 FQNEAQ. V shed 5 bases, J shed 4 bases, and the junction held 7 bases outside the gene matches. The CDR3 runs to 14 residues. The CDR3, as DNA: TGTGCCAGCAGCCGTACTAGCGTGGGAGAGACCCAGTACTTC. Protein product: CASSRTSVGETQYF.

The J gene is TRBJ2-2, the V gene TRBV7-2; 8 nucleotides match TRBD2. V dropped 3 bases and J dropped 7; count of bases not matched to a gene: 7. From germline, CDR1 is SGHTA and CDR2 FQGNSA. The CDR3 length is 15 residues. The CDR3 nucleotides read TGTGCCAGCAGCTTCCAGCGGGGGAAGGGCGGGGAGCTGTTTTTT. Its translation: CASSFQRGKGGELFF.

This rearrangement joins TRBV2 to TRBJ1-2, with 7 bases fitting TRBD1. Trimming cost V 6 bases and J 6 bases; bases outside gene matches: 1. This CDR3 has 11 residues. Germline CDR1 SNHLY, CDR2 FYNNEI. CDR3 amino acids: CASRTGDGYTF. CDR3 DNA sequence: TGTGCCAGCAGAACAGGGGATGGCTACACCTTC.

The genes are TRBV3-1 (or the pseudogene TRBV3-2) and TRBJ1-6; D is uncertain. V shed 5 bases and J shed 8 bases, with 4 bases lying between them. CDR1 and CDR2 from the germline V gene are LGHDT and YNNKEL (reference sequence). The CDR3 is 11 amino acids. The CDR3 is CASSGDSPLHF. DNA of the CDR3: TGTGCCAGCAGCGGAGATTCACCCCTCCACTTT.

This chain links TRBV19 with TRBJ1-5; D remains unclear. The CDR3 consists of 15 residues. Germline-derived CDR1 and CDR2 are LNHDA and SQIVND (reference sequence). V lost 3 bases, J lost 3 bases, and 12 bases lay in between. For the CDR3, the DNA is TGTGCCAGTAGTATGACTTGGTCGAACAATCAGCCCCAGCATTTT. Its protein is CASSMTWSNNQPQHF.

V usage is TRBV7-9 and J usage is TRBJ1-1; possibly TRBD1 for D (5 bases). Between the trimmed V and J ends, which lost 2 bases and 3 bases, there was a span of 13 bases. This CDR3 has 15 residues. Germline lookup yields CDR1 SEHNR and CDR2 FQNEAQ (reference sequence). CDR3 nucleotides: TGTGCCAGCAGCTTAAGGGAGGGGATGGACACTGAAGCTTTCTTT. Amino acid sequence: CASSLREGMDTEAFF.

V gene TRBV5-1 combines with J gene TRBJ2-7; maybe TRBD1 (5 bases). Germline CDR1 reads SGHRS; CDR2 reads YFSETQ. V was pared by 4 bases and J by 1 base, with 15 bases between. CDR3 size: 15 residues. This chain's CDR3 is CASSRGQGRSYEQYF. DNA of the CDR3: TGCGCCAGCAGCAGGGGCCAGGGCCGGTCCTACGAGCAGTACTTC.

This chain uses TRBV6-4 with TRBJ2-7, with TRBD2 matching over 7 bases. Germline V lookup: CDR1 MRHNA, CDR2 SNTAGT. This CDR3 region has 15 residues. The V gene end was trimmed by 4 bases and the J gene end by 0 bases; junction bases not matched to a gene: 6. The CDR3 nucleotides read TGTGCCAGCAGTGTTGAGTCGGGGGGCTCCTACGAGCAGTACTTC. It encodes CASSVESGGSYEQYF.

The CDR3 spells CASSWDRVGSYEQYF. CDR3 coding DNA: TGTGCCAGCAGCTGGGACAGGGTCGGGAGCTACGAGCAGTACTTC. V usage is TRBV5-5 and J usage is TRBJ2-7, with 9 nucleotides matching TRBD1. The J segment lost 3 bases and the V segment lost 3 bases, leaving 7 bases of the junction unmatched. The CDR3 has 15 residues. Germline CDR1 reads SGHKS; CDR2 reads YYEKEE (reference sequence).

This clone was seen just once. The V and J genes are TRBV25-1 and TRBJ2-3; D call uncertain. CDR1 and CDR2 (germline): MGHDK, SYGVNS. CDR3 length equals 15 residues. The V end lost 3 bases, the J end lost 0 bases, and 10 bases lay between the germline ends. CDR3: CASSDSGSSTDTQYF. CDR3 DNA sequence: TGTGCCAGCAGTGACTCCGGGTCTAGCACAGATACGCAGTATTTT. Full variable domain (remainder filled in from reference TRBV25-1 and TRBJ2-3): EADIYQTPRYLVIGTGKKITLECSQTMGHDKMYWYQQDPGMELHLIHYSYGVNSTEKGDLSSESTVSRIRTEHFPLTLESARPSHTSQYLCASSDSGSSTDTQYFGPGTRLTVL.

This rearrangement joins TRBV18 to TRBJ2-7; the match to TRBD2 covers 8 bases. J lost 6 bases, V lost 6 bases, and 10 bases had no gene match. CDR3 length equals 14 residues. The germline V gene encodes CDR1 KGHSH and CDR2 LQKENI. For the CDR3, the DNA is TGTGCCAGCTCTGCTGAAGCGGGGGCCCGCGAGCAGTACTTC. Its translation: CASSAEAGAREQYF. Combining the CDR3 with reference TRBV18 and TRBJ2-7 gives the whole variable domain NAGVMQNPRHLVRRRGQEARLRCSPMKGHSHVYWYRQLPEEGLKFMVYLQKENIIDESGMPKERFSAEFPKEGPSILRIQQVVRGDSAAYFCASSAEAGAREQYFGPGTRLTVT.

The V and J genes are TRBV5-5 and TRBJ2-5; 13 bases agree with TRBD2. There are 16 residues in the CDR3. Per the germline V gene, CDR1 is SGHKS and CDR2 is YYEKEE (reference sequence). The V gene end was trimmed by 4 bases and the J gene end by 4 bases; junction bases not matched to a gene: 7. The CDR3 DNA sequence: TGTGCCAGCAGCCCCCTACTAGCGGGGGGGCGAGAGACCCAGTACTTC. Translated, it gives CASSPLLAGGRETQYF.

V and J are TRBV6-2 or TRBV6-3 and TRBJ2-5; 9 bases align to TRBD1. Germline V CDR1 and CDR2: MNHEY, SVGEGT. The V gene end was trimmed by 2 bases and the J gene end by 1 base; junction bases not matched to a gene: 2. The CDR3 length is 15 residues. The CDR3 spells CASSYPGQGQETQYF. The CDR3 DNA follows: TGTGCCAGCAGTTACCCGGGACAGGGCCAAGAGACCCAGTACTTC.

The rearrangement uses TRBV5-8 and TRBJ2-5; 10 nucleotides match TRBD1. CDR3 length equals 16 residues. Germline V CDR1 and CDR2: SGHTS, YDEGEE. V lost 0 bases, J lost 6 bases, and 8 bases stayed unmatched. DNA of the CDR3: TGTGCCAGCAGCTTGGTGGGGACAGGGGATTTTCAGACCCAGTACTTC. Translation gives CASSLVGTGDFQTQYF.

V usage is TRBV7-6 and J usage is TRBJ1-3; D remains ambiguous. The ends were cut back, 0 bases at V and 4 bases at J, with 13 bases in the middle. Looked up from germline, CDR1 is SGHVS and CDR2 is FNYEAQ. The CDR3 is made up of 16 amino acids. In nucleotides, the CDR3 is TGTGCCAGCAGCTTAGCGCGGGAAGGGCGAGGAAACACCATATATTTT. Translation: CASSLAREGRGNTIYF.

The chain's CDR3 is CASSKDRGTDTQYF. Written as DNA, the CDR3 is TGTGCCAGCAGTAAAGACAGGGGGACAGATACGCAGTATTTT. This chain joins TRBV2 and TRBJ2-3, with 9 bases that match TRBD1. CDR3 length: 14 residues. J was trimmed by 3 bases and V by 5 bases; bases with no gene match: 3. The V gene's germline CDR1 is SNHLY and CDR2 FYNNEI.

V gene TRBV6-2 or TRBV6-3 combines with J gene TRBJ2-5; the match to TRBD2 covers 9 bases. Germline loops: CDR1 MNHEY, CDR2 SVGEGT. The junction had 8 bases not matched to a gene; V was cut back by 5 bases and J by 1 base. The CDR3 extends over 16 amino acids. CDR3 protein: CASSGPAAGGQETQYF. The CDR3 DNA follows: TGTGCCAGCAGTGGACCAGCAGCGGGGGGCCAAGAGACCCAGTACTTC.

The chain couples TRBV2 to TRBJ1-1, with D possibly TRBD1 on 5 matching bases. V was cut by 4 bases and J by 1 base, with 10 bases left in between. Per the germline V gene, CDR1 is SNHLY and CDR2 is FYNNEI. The CDR3 has 14 residues. CDR3 DNA sequence: TGTGCCAGCAGTGTGTCAGGGTCGAACACTGAAGCTTTCTTT. It specifies CASSVSGSNTEAFF.

The chain has TRBV4-1 and TRBJ2-7, with D possibly being TRBD2 (6 bases). Trimming cost V 0 bases and J 1 base, with 16 bases left between them. The CDR3 loop spans 17 amino acids. CDR1 and CDR2 from the germline V gene are MGHRA and YSYEKL. The chain's CDR3 is CASSQDKGFRGSYEQYF. The CDR3 DNA is TGCGCCAGCAGCCAAGATAAGGGCTTTCGGGGGTCCTACGAGCAGTACTTC.

The chain uses TRBV7-6 and TRBJ2-7; 13 bases align to TRBD2. J was trimmed by 2 bases and V by 2 bases; bases with no gene match: 6. The CDR3 is made up of 17 amino acids. Germline assignment: CDR1 SGHVS and CDR2 FNYEAQ. CDR3 in amino acids: CASSLSRGLAGTYEQYF. For the CDR3, the DNA is TGTGCCAGCAGCTTAAGCCGGGGACTAGCGGGGACCTACGAGCAGTACTTC.

J is TRBJ2-1 and V is TRBV3-1 (or the pseudogene TRBV3-2), with 9 bases lining up with TRBD2. V gave up 1 base and J gave up 3 bases; unmatched junction bases: 7. The V gene's germline CDR1 is LGHDT and CDR2 YNNKEL (reference sequence). This CDR3 spans 17 amino acids. The CDR3 DNA reads as TGTGCCAGCAGCCAAGTAGCTAGCGGGGTTGTCTACAATGAGCAGTTCTTC. It yields the protein CASSQVASGVVYNEQFF.

The gene calls are TRBV9 and TRBJ1-2; D is undetermined. Trimming cost V 0 bases and J 0 bases, with 9 bases left between them. CDR1 and CDR2 (germline): SGDLS, YYNGEE. The CDR3 runs to 15 residues. CDR3 amino acids: CASSVDRLANYGYTF. CDR3 DNA sequence: TGTGCCAGCAGCGTAGACAGATTAGCTAACTATGGCTACACCTTC.

This chain uses TRBV5-4 with TRBJ2-2; 7 bases align to TRBD2. The germline V gene has CDR1 SGHNT and CDR2 YYREEE (reference sequence). V was clipped by 2 bases and J by 5 bases; unmatched bases: 6. CDR3 size: 15 residues. Here the CDR3 DNA reads TGTGCCAGCAGCTTTAGCGGGCTGGGGACCGGGGAGCTGTTTTTT. Protein sequence: CASSFSGLGTGELFF.

DNA for the CDR3: TGTGCCAGCAGCTCGACAGGGTACAATGAGCAGTTCTTC. This encodes CASSSTGYNEQFF. This chain links TRBV7-9 with TRBJ2-1; 7 bases align to TRBD1. Germline CDR1 and CDR2: SEHNR and FQNEAQ (reference sequence). CDR3 length: 13 amino acids. The ends lost 4 bases at V and 4 bases at J; junction bases unmatched: 1.

This CDR3 reads CATQAGKSGNTIYF. Here the CDR3 DNA reads TGTGCCACCCAAGCAGGGAAATCCGGAAACACCATATATTTT. V gene TRBV7-8 combines with J gene TRBJ1-3; maybe TRBD1 (5 bases). The germline V and J ends were trimmed by 10 bases and 4 bases, with 17 bases remaining between them. The CDR3 has 14 residues. Germline V gene data show CDR1 as SGHVS and CDR2 as FQNEAQ.

The chain recombines TRBV6-6 with TRBJ1-2; D remains unclear. Germline V CDR1 and CDR2: MNHNY, SVGAGI (reference sequence). Trimming cost V 7 bases and J 4 bases, with 7 bases left between them. The CDR3 loop spans 11 amino acids. The CDR3 DNA sequence: TGTGCCAGCATGGAGGCCTATGGCTACACCTTC. It specifies CASMEAYGYTF.

The chain joins TRBV30 to TRBJ1-1; D perhaps matches TRBD1 (6 bases). Between the trimmed V and J ends, which lost 5 bases and 4 bases, there was a span of 14 bases. This CDR3 has 13 amino acids. The germline V gene encodes CDR1 GTSNPN and CDR2 SVGIG (reference sequence). The CDR3 is CAWAGEGGTEAFF. The CDR3 nucleotides are TGTGCCTGGGCCGGGGAGGGGGGCACTGAAGCTTTCTTT.

V gene TRBV19 combines with J gene TRBJ1-5; 9 bases are shared with TRBD1. J gave up 6 bases and V 8 bases, and 14 bases lay outside the gene matches. Germline V CDR1 and CDR2: LNHDA, SQIVND (reference sequence). The CDR3 sequence is 16 residues long. The CDR3 DNA reads TGTGCCAGTCGGGCAGACGGGACAGGGTTGTTTCAGCCCCAGCATTTT. It yields the protein CASRADGTGLFQPQHF. Filled out from reference TRBV19 and TRBJ1-5, the complete variable domain reads DGGITQSPKYLFRKEGQNVTLSCEQNLNHDAMYWYRQDPGQGLRLIYYSQIVNDFQKGDIAEGYSVSREKKESFPLTVTSAQKNPTAFYLCASRADGTGLFQPQHFGDGTRLSIL.